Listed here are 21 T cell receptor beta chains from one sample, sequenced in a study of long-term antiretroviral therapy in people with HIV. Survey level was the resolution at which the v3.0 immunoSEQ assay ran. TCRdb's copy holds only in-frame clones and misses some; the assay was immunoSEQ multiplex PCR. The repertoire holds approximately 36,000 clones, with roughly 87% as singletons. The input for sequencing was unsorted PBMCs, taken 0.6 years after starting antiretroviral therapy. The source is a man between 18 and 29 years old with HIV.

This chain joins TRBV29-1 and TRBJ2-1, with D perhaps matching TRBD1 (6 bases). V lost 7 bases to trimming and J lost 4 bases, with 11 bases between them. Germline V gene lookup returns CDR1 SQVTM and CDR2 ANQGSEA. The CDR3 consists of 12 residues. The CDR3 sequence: CSGWDTYNEQFF. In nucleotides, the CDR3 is TGCAGCGGGTGGGACACATACAATGAGCAGTTCTTC.

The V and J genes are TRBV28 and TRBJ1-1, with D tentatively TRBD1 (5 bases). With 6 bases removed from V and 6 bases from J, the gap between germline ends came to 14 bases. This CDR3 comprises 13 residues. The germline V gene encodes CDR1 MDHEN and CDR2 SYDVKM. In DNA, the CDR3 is TGTGCCAGCAGGAAAAGGGGTAACTCTGAAGCTTTCTTT. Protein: CASRKRGNSEAFF.

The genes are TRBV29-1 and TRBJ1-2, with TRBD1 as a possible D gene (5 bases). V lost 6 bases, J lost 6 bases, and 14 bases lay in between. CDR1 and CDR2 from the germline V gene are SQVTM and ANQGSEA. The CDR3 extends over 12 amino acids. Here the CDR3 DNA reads TGCAGCGTCCAGGACAACCCGAATGGCTACACCTTC. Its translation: CSVQDNPNGYTF.

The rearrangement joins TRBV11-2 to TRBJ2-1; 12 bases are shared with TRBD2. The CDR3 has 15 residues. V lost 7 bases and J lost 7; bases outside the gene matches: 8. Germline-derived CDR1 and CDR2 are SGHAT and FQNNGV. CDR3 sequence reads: CASTVLAGGGNEQFF. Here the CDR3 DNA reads TGTGCCAGCACCGTTCTAGCGGGAGGGGGTAATGAGCAGTTCTTC.

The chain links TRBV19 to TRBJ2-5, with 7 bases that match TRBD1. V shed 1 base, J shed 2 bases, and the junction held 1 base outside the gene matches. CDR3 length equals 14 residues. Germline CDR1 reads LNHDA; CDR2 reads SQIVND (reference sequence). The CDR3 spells CASSIGTGQETQYF. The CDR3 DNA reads TGTGCCAGTAGTATAGGGACAGGACAAGAGACCCAGTACTTC.

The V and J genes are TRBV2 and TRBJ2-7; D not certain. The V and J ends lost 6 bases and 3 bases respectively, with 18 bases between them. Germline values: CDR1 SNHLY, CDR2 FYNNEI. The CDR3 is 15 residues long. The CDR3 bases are TGTGCCAGCAGCCCCGGGTACAGCAAACACTACGAGCAGTACTTC. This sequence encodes CASSPGYSKHYEQYF. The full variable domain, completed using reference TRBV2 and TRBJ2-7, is EPEVTQTPSHQVTQMGQEVILRCVPISNHLYFYWYRQILGQKVEFLVSFYNNEISEKSEIFDDQFSVERPDGSNFTLKIRSTKLEDSAMYFCASSPGYSKHYEQYFGPGTRLTVT.

The CDR3 loop is CASSRIGGGTDTQYF. CDR3 bases: TGTGCCAGCAGCCGTATAGGGGGGGGAACAGATACGCAGTATTTT. The J gene is TRBJ2-3, the V gene TRBV7-8, with D possibly TRBD2 on 7 matching bases. Trimming shortened V by 5 bases and J by 3 bases, and 15 bases separated the two germline ends. CDR3 length: 15 amino acids. CDR1 and CDR2 (germline): SGHVS, FQNEAQ.

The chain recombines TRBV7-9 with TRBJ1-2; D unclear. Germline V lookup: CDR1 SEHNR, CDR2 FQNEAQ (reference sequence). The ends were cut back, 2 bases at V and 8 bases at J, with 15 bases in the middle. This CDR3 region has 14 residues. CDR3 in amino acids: CASSLTSPGSGYTF. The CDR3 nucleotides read TGTGCCAGCAGCTTAACCTCCCCTGGGAGCGGCTACACCTTC. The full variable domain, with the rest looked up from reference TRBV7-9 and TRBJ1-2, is DTGVSQNPRHKITKRGQNVTFRCDPISEHNRLYWYRQTLGQGPEFLTYFQNEAQLEKSRLLSDRFSAERPKGSFSTLEIQRTEQGDSAMYLCASSLTSPGSGYTFGSGTRLTVV.

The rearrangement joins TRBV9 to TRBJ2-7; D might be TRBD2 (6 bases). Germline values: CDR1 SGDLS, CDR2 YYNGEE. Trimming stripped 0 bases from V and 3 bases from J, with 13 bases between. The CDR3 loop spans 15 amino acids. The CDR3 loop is CASSVGPAGNYEQYF. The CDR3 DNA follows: TGTGCCAGCAGCGTAGGTCCAGCGGGTAACTACGAGCAGTACTTC. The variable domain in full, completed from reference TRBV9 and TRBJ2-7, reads DSGVTQTPKHLITATGQRVTLRCSPRSGDLSVYWYQQSLDQGLQFLIQYYNGEERAKGNILERFSAQQFPDLHSELNLSSLELGDSALYFCASSVGPAGNYEQYFGPGTRLTVT.

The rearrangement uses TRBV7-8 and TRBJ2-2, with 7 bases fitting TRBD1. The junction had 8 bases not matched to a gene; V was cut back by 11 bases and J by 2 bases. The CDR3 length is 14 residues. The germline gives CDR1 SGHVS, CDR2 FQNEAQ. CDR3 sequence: CAGFGTANTGELFF. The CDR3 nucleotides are TGTGCCGGGTTCGGGACAGCTAACACCGGGGAGCTGTTTTTT.

The CDR3 DNA reads as TGTGCCAGCAGCCTGCAGGGACTAGCGGGATTTGTTGGAGAGACCCAGTACTTC. Protein: CASSLQGLAGFVGETQYF. This chain links TRBV5-6 with TRBJ2-5; 13 bases line up with TRBD2. There are 18 residues in the CDR3. V was pared by 4 bases and J by 4 bases, with 13 bases of the junction left unmatched. CDR1 SGHDT and CDR2 YYEEEE come from the germline V gene.

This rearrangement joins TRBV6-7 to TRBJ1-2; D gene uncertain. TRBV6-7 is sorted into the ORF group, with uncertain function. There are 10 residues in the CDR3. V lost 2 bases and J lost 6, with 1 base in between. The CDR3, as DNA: TGTGCCAGCAGTTACGATGGCTACACCTTC. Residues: CASSYDGYTF.

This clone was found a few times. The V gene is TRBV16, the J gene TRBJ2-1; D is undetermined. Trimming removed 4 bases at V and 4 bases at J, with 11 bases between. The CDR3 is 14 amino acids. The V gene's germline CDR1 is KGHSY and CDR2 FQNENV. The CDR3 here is CASSPLPSYNEQFF. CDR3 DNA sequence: TGTGCCAGCAGCCCCCTCCCCTCTTACAATGAGCAGTTCTTC.

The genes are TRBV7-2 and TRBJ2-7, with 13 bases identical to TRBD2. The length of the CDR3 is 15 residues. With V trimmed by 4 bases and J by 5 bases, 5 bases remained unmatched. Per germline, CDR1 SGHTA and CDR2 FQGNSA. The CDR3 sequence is CASSWTSGSSHEQYF. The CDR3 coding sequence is TGTGCCAGCAGCTGGACTAGCGGGAGTTCCCACGAGCAGTACTTC.

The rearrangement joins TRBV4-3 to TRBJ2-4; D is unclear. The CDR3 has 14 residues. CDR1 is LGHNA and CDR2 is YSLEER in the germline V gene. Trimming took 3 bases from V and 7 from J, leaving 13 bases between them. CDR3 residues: CASSQGMLGNIQYF. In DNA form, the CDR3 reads TGCGCCAGCAGCCAGGGGATGTTGGGGAACATTCAGTACTTC.

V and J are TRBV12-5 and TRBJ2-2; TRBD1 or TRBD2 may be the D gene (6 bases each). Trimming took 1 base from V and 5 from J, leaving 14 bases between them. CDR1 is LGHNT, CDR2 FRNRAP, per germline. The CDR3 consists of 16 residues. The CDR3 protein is CASGLEGGTGTGELFF. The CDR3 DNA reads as TGTGCTAGTGGTTTGGAAGGGGGGACTGGGACCGGGGAGCTGTTTTTT.

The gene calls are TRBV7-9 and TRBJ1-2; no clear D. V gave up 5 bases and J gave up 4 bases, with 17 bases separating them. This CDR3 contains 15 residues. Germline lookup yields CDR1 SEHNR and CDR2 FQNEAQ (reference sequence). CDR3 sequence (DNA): TGTGCCAGCAGCCCTTTAACAGCGCAGACCTATGGCTACACCTTC. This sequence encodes CASSPLTAQTYGYTF.

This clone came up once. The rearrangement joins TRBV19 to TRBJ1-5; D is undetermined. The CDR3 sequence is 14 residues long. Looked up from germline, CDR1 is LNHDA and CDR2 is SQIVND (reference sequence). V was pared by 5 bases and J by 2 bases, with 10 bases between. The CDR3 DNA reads TGTGCCAGTAGTCCTCTCGGACGCAATCAGCCCCAGCATTTT. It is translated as CASSPLGRNQPQHF.

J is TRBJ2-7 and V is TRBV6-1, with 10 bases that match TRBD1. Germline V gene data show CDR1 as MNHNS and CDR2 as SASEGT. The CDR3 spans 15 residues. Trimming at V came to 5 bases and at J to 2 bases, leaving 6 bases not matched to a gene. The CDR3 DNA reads TGTGCCAGCAGTCTTCACGGGACAGGGGCCTACGAGCAGTACTTC. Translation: CASSLHGTGAYEQYF.

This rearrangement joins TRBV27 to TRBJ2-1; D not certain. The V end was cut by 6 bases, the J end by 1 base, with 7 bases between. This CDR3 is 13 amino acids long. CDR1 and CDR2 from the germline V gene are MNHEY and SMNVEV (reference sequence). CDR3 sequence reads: CASSRVSYNEQFF. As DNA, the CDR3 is TGTGCCAGCAGCCGGGTTTCCTACAATGAGCAGTTCTTC.

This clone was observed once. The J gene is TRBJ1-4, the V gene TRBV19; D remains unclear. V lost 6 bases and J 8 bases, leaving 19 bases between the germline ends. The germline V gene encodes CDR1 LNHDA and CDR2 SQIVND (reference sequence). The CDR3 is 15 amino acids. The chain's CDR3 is CASRITGRRREKLFF. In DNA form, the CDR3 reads TGTGCCAGTAGGATTACCGGGAGGAGGAGAGAAAAACTGTTTTTT.